The present TCR beta chain was sequenced within a study of blood T cells in healthy people across ages. This clonotype showed up just a few times. Combining a sample-barcoded 5' primer with a J-beta primer mix, a second PCR ran for roughly 6 to 12 cycles. TCRdb ran MiXCR on the 5' RACE reads and lists one entry per CDR3 protein. The sample lists about 1.7 million distinct CDR3 sequences, approximately 30% occurring once. The sample comprised blood. This receptor was taken from a woman aged 25-40 years in good health.

The CDR3 coding sequence is TGTGCCGGGACTGATACAGGGTTTGGCGAGCAGTACTTC. Translated: CAGTDTGFGEQYF. V is TRBV27 and J is TRBJ2-7; the D call may be TRBD1 or TRBD2 (6 bases each). Trimming shortened V by 11 bases and J by 6 bases, and 20 bases separated the two germline ends. This CDR3 comprises 13 residues. Germline V gives CDR1 MNHEY, CDR2 SMNVEV (reference sequence).